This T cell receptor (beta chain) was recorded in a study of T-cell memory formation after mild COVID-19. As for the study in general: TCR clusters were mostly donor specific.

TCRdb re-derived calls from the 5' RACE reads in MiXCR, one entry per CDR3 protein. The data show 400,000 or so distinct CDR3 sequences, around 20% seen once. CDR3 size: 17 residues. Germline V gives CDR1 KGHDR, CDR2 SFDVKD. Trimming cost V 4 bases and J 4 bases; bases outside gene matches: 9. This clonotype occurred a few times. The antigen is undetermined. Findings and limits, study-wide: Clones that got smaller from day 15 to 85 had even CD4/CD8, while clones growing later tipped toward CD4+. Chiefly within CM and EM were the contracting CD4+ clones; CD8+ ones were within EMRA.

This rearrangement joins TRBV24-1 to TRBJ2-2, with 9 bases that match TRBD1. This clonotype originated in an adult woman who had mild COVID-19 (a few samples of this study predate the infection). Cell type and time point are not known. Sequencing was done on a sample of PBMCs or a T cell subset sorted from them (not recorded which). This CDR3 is CATSDPYDRGSTGELFF. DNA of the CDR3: TGTGCCACCAGTGACCCCTACGACAGGGGGAGCACCGGGGAGCTGTTTTTT.